This T cell receptor beta chain was sequenced during a study of Ad26.COV2.S vaccination and SARS-CoV-2 variants. At the level of the study: Participant was drawn from the COV1001 Ad26.COV2.S trial arm.

The treatment is: 15 to 20 received Ad26.COV2.S at low or high dose, single or two shots; about 5 received placebo; per-sample allocation not given. Collection of the samples took place on day 63 after the first injection of vaccine or placebo. CDR3 size: 11 residues. Trimming left V 5 bases short and J 5 bases short, with 6 bases between. Per germline, CDR1 DFQATT and CDR2 SNEGSKA (reference sequence). TCRdb's copy holds only in-frame clones and misses some; the assay was immunoSEQ multiplex PCR. The sample shows approximately 240,000 clones, 88% of them seen only once. The clonotype was recovered from a person aged 18-60 years who received the Ad26.COV2.S COVID-19 vaccine or a placebo. The rearrangement links TRBV20-1 to TRBJ2-2; D remains ambiguous. The sample in question was peripheral blood, obtained in a trial of Ad26.COV2.S vaccine versus placebo. The CDR3 region is CSALGTGELFF. The CDR3 DNA reads TGCAGTGCTTTGGGAACCGGGGAGCTGTTTTTT.